The present T cell receptor (beta chain) was sequenced within a study of identifying expanded T cells in peripheral blood. A remark on this clone: Its antigen is unknown.

Findings and caveats of the study: Differentially abundant clones: around 1.2 between replicates, just under 17 at about 13 days, approximately 18 at four. Across healthy donors, higher total template counts meant significantly greater approximately two-week count variance.

During the collection period, no donor immune events like infections were recorded. Trimming took off 2 bases at V and 4 bases at J, with 14 bases between the two ends. The CDR3 is 15 residues long. Measured with immunoSEQ multiplex PCR; TCRdb has only the in-frame clones, and not every one. The table lists 45,000 to 65,000 clones, approximately 86% of them singletons. The sample was blood. This receptor was taken from a person aged 18 to 75 in good health. The gene calls are TRBV23-1 and TRBJ1-1, with no clear D. TRBV23-1 is an ORF, and what it does is uncertain. CDR3 in amino acids: CASSQLGLWGTEAFF. DNA of the CDR3: TGCGCCAGCAGTCAACTAGGGCTCTGGGGCACTGAAGCTTTCTTT.